What follows are 9 T cell receptor beta chains derived from one specimen sequenced in a study of OX40 agonist ivuxolimab in advanced cancers. The method was immunoSEQ multiplex PCR; TCRdb's version includes in-frame clones alone and lacks a portion of them. The sample holds 100,000 to 110,000 clones, about 88% seen once. Specimen: CD4+ or CD8+ T cells sorted from blood, collected in a trial of the OX40 agonist ivuxolimab. These receptors came from an adult with an advanced solid tumor such as melanoma, head and neck, liver or kidney cancer.

This chain connects TRBV30 to TRBJ1-1, with 10 bases that match TRBD1. This CDR3 region has 17 residues. Per germline, CDR1 GTSNPN and CDR2 SVGIG (reference sequence). V lost 1 base and J lost 0; bases outside the gene matches: 8. The CDR3 DNA sequence: TGTGCCTGGAGTGCTCGACAGGGGGCAATCTTGAACACTGAAGCTTTCTTT. It specifies CAWSARQGAILNTEAFF. Drawing the rest from reference TRBV30 and TRBJ1-1, the complete variable domain is SQTIHQWPATLVQPVGSPLSLECTVEGTSNPNLYWYRQAAGRGLQLLFYSVGIGQISSEVPQNLSASRPQDRQFILSSKKLLLSDSGFYLCAWSARQGAILNTEAFFGQGTRLTVV.

The genes are TRBV19 and TRBJ2-2, with TRBD1 as a possible D gene (5 bases). The CDR3 totals 15 residues. The ends were cut back, 5 bases at V and 4 bases at J, with 14 bases in the middle. Germline V gene data show CDR1 as LNHDA and CDR2 as SQIVND (reference sequence). The CDR3 DNA sequence: TGTGCCAGTAGTCTCCGACAGATGCGCACCGGGGAGCTGTTTTTT. Residues: CASSLRQMRTGELFF.

V is TRBV19 and J is TRBJ2-3, with 7 nucleotides matching TRBD1. The germline gives CDR1 LNHDA, CDR2 SQIVND (reference sequence). The CDR3 has 13 residues. With V trimmed by 5 bases and J by 8 bases, 7 bases remained unmatched. CDR3 amino acids: CASSRDSPGTQYF. In nucleotides, the CDR3 is TGTGCCAGTAGTCGGGACAGTCCGGGTACGCAGTATTTT.

V gene TRBV6-1 combines with J gene TRBJ2-7; 7 nucleotides match TRBD1. Looked up from germline, CDR1 is MNHNS and CDR2 is SASEGT. The CDR3 is 11 amino acids. The trim removed 10 bases at V and 7 bases at J, leaving 7 bases unmatched. CDR3 nucleotides: TGTGCCATCGACAGGGTGCGGGAGCAGTACTTC. It translates to CAIDRVREQYF.

This clone was counted a single time. The chain uses TRBV27 and TRBJ1-6; 7 bases match TRBD1. Germline V gene lookup returns CDR1 MNHEY and CDR2 SMNVEV (reference sequence). Trimming cost V 5 bases and J 2 bases; bases outside gene matches: 6. This CDR3 contains 16 residues. CDR3 protein: CASSRGGEAYNSPLHF. The CDR3 nucleotides read TGTGCCAGCAGTCGAGGGGGCGAGGCCTATAATTCACCCCTCCACTTT.

This clone was counted once. The rearrangement uses TRBV21-1 and TRBJ2-3; no check of the table's D call, TRBD2, against the DNA was made. TRBV21-1 is a listed pseudogene. This CDR3 region has 16 residues. The CDR3 DNA follows: TGTGCCAGCAGCAAAGGGGGACTACCCCCAACAGATACGCAGTATTTT. Translation: CASSKGGLPPTDTQYF.

The V and J genes are TRBV18 and TRBJ1-6, with D unclear. The CDR3 consists of 15 residues. The germline gives CDR1 KGHSH, CDR2 LQKENI. V shed 3 bases and J shed 5 bases, with 11 bases lying between them. The CDR3 here is CASSPTSEHNSPLHF. The CDR3, as DNA: TGTGCCAGCTCACCCACATCGGAACATAATTCACCCCTCCACTTT.

As to this clone: Other DNA sequences in the sample encode the same CDR3. This chain links TRBV15 with TRBJ1-3; D gene ambiguous. The CDR3 sequence is 14 residues long. The germline gives CDR1 LNHNV, CDR2 YYDKDF (reference sequence). Trimming pared 3 bases from V and 0 bases from J, leaving 6 bases between. The CDR3, as DNA: TGTGCCACCAGCAGTGGCAGCTCTGGAAACACCATATATTTT. Residues: CATSSGSSGNTIYF.

The rearrangement links TRBV19 to TRBJ2-1; a possible D gene is TRBD2 (5 bases). Per germline, CDR1 LNHDA and CDR2 SQIVND (reference sequence). The V and J ends lost 4 bases and 2 bases respectively, with 9 bases between them. The CDR3 spans 14 residues. As DNA, the CDR3 is TGTGCCAGTAGTAGAACGGGAACCTACAATGAGCAGTTCTTC. This gives the protein CASSRTGTYNEQFF. Filled out from reference TRBV19 and TRBJ2-1, the complete variable domain reads DGGITQSPKYLFRKEGQNVTLSCEQNLNHDAMYWYRQDPGQGLRLIYYSQIVNDFQKGDIAEGYSVSREKKESFPLTVTSAQKNPTAFYLCASSRTGTYNEQFFGPGTRLTVL.